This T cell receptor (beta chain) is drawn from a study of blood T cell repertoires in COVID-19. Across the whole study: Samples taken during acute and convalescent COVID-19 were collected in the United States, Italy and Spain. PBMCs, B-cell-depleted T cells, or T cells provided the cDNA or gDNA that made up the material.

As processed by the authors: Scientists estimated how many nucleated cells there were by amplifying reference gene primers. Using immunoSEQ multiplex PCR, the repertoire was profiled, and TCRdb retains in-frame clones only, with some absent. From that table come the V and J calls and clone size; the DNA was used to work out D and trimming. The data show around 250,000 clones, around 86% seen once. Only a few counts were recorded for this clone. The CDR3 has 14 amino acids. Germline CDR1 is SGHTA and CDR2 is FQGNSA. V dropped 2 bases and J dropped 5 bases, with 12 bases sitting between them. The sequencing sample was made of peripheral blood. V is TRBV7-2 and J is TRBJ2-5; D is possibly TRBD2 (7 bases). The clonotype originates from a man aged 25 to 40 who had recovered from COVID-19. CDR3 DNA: TGTGCCAGCAGCTTATGGGGGGGGCGGGAGACCCAGTACTTC. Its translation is CASSLWGGRETQYF.